This T cell receptor (beta chain) was identified during a study of CD8 T cells in Susac syndrome. To note about this clonotype: Its specificity is not known.

The ends were cut back, 6 bases at V and 2 bases at J, with 13 bases in the middle. Germline loops: CDR1 SQVTM, CDR2 ANQGSEA. This CDR3 region has 13 residues. The RNA input was about 0.5 to 1 ug, and it was reverse transcribed with random hexamers. TCRdb reprocessed the immunoSEQ multiplex PCR reads with MiXCR, giving one entry per CDR3 protein. The data show under 95,000 distinct CDR3 sequences, around 93% seen once. Overall study results and limits: Clonal CD8+ expansion in Susac was highest in TEMRA cells and active patients.

It was negative isolation that provided the CD8+ and CD4+ T cells, whereas TEMRA cells were enriched by FACS. The specimen sequenced was CD8+ T cells from PBMCs. The clonotype originates from a human donor with Susac syndrome. The chain couples TRBV29-1 to TRBJ1-1; D not certain. In nucleotides, the CDR3 is TGCAGCGTCCCCGATGGCAGAAACACTGAAGCTTTCTTT. Translating it yields CSVPDGRNTEAFF.